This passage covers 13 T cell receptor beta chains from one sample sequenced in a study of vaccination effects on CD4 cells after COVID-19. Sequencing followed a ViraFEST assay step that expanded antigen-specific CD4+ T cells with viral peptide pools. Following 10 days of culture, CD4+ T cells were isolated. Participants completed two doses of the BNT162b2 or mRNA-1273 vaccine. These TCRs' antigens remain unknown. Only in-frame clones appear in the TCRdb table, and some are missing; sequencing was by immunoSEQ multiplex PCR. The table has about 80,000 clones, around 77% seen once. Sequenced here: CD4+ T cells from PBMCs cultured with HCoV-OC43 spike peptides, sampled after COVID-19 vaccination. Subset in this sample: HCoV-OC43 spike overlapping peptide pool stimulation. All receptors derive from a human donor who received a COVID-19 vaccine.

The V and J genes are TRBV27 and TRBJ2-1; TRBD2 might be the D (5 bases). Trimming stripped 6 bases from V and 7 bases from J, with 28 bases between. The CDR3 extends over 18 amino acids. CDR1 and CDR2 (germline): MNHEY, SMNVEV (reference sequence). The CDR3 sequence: CASRLIRVSDGTGNEQFF. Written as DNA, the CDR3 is TGTGCCAGCAGACTAATTAGGGTTTCGGACGGTACGGGGAATGAGCAGTTCTTC.

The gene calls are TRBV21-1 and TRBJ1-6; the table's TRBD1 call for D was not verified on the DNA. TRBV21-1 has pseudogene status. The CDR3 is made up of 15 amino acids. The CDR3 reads CASSRGTGYNSPLHF. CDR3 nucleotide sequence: TGTGCCAGCAGCAGAGGCACAGGGTATAATTCACCCCTCCACTTT.

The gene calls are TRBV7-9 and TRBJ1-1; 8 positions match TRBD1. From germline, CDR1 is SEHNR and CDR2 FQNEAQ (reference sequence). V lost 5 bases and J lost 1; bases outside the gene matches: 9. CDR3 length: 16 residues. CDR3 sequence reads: CASSPLGTGRNTEAFF. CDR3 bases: TGTGCCAGCAGCCCCCTAGGGACAGGCCGGAACACTGAAGCTTTCTTT. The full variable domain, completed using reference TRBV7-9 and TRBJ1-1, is DTGVSQNPRHKITKRGQNVTFRCDPISEHNRLYWYRQTLGQGPEFLTYFQNEAQLEKSRLLSDRFSAERPKGSFSTLEIQRTEQGDSAMYLCASSPLGTGRNTEAFFGQGTRLTVV.

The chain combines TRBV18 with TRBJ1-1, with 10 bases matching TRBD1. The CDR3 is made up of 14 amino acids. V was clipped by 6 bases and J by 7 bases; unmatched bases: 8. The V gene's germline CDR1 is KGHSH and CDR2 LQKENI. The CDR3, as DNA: TGTGCCAGCTCCCTAGCGACAGGGGGCGGTGAAGCTTTCTTT. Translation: CASSLATGGGEAFF.

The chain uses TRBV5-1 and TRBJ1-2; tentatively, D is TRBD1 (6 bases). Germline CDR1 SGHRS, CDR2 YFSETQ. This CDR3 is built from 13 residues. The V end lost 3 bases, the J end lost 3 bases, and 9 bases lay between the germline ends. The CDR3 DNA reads TGCGCCAGCAGCTCAGGGGCAGACTATGGCTACACCTTC. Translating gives CASSSGADYGYTF.

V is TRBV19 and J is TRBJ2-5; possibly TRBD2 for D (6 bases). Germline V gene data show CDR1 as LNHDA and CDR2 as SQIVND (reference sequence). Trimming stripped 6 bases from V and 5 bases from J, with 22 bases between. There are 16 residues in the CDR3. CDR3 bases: TGTGCCAGTAGACCCGAGGGGACTCCCGATGGGGAGACCCAGTACTTC. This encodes CASRPEGTPDGETQYF.

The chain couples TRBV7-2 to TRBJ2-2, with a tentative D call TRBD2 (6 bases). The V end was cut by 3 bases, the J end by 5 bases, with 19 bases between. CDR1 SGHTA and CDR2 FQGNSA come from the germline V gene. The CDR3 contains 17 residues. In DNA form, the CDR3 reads TGTGCCAGCAGCTTGGGACCGGGACTCCTAGGGACCGGGGAGCTGTTTTTT. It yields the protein CASSLGPGLLGTGELFF.

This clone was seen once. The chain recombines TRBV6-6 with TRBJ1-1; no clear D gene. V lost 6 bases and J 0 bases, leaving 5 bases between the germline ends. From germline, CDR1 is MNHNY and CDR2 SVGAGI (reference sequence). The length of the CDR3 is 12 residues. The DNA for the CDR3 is TGTGCCAGCAGGGGAATGAACACTGAAGCTTTCTTT. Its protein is CASRGMNTEAFF.

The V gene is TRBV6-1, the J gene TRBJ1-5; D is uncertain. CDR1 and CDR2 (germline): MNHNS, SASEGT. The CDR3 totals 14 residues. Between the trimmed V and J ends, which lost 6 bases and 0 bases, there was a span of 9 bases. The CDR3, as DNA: TGTGCCAGCAGGGACGGGAATAGCAATCAGCCCCAGCATTTT. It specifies CASRDGNSNQPQHF.

The CDR3 is CASSLNRGQPQHF. CDR3 in DNA: TGTGCCAGCAGCCTGAATCGTGGTCAGCCCCAGCATTTT. V is TRBV16 and J is TRBJ1-5; D gene unclear. The CDR3 extends over 13 amino acids. Germline loops: CDR1 KGHSY, CDR2 FQNENV. Trimming took off 4 bases at V and 6 bases at J, with 10 bases between the two ends.

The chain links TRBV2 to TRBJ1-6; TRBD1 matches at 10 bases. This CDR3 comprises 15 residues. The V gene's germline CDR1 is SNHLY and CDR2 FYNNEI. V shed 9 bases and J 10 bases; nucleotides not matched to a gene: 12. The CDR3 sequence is CASKGGDRGGSPLHF. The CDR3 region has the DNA TGTGCCAGTAAGGGCGGGGACAGGGGAGGATCACCCCTCCACTTT. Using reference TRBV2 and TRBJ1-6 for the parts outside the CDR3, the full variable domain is EPEVTQTPSHQVTQMGQEVILRCVPISNHLYFYWYRQILGQKVEFLVSFYNNEISEKSEIFDDQFSVERPDGSNFTLKIRSTKLEDSAMYFCASKGGDRGGSPLHFGNGTRLTVT.

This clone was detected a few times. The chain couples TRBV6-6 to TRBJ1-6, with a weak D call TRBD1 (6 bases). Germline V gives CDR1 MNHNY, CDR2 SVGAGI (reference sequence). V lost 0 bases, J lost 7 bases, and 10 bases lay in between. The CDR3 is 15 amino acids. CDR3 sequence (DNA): TGTGCCAGCAGTTACTCGGGGCAGGGGAATTCACCCCTCCACTTT. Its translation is CASSYSGQGNSPLHF.

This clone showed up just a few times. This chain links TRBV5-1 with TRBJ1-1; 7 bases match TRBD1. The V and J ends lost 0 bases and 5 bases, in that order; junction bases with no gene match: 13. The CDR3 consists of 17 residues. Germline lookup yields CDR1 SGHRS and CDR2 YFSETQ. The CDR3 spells CASSLALRNRGRTEAFF. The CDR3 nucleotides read TGCGCCAGCAGCTTGGCCCTTCGAAACAGGGGAAGGACTGAAGCTTTCTTT.